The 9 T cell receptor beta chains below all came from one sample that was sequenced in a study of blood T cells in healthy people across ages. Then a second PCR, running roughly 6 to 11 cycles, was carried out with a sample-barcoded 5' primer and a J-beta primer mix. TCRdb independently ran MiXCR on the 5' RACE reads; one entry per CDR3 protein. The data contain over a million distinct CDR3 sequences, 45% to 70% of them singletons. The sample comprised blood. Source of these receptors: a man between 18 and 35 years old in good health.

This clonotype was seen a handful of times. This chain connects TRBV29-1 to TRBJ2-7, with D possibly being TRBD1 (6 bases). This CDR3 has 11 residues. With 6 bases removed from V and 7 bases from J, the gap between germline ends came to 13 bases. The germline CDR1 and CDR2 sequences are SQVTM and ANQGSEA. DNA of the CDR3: TGCAGCGTGGTGGGGGCTGATGAGCAGTACTTC. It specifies CSVVGADEQYF.

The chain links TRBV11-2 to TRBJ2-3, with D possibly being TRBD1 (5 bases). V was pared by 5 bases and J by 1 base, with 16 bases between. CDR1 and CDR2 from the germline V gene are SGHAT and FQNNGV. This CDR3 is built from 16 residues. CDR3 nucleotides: TGTGCCAGCAGCGCTGAGCTAGGGGTCGGCACAGATACGCAGTATTTT. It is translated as CASSAELGVGTDTQYF.

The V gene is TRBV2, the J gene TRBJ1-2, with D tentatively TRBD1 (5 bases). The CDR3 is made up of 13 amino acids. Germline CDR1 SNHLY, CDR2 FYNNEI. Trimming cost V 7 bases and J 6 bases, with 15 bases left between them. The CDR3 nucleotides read TGTGCCAGCAATATACGGGACGTCGATGGCTACACCTTC. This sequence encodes CASNIRDVDGYTF. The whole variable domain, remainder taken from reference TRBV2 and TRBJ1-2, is EPEVTQTPSHQVTQMGQEVILRCVPISNHLYFYWYRQILGQKVEFLVSFYNNEISEKSEIFDDQFSVERPDGSNFTLKIRSTKLEDSAMYFCASNIRDVDGYTFGSGTRLTVV.

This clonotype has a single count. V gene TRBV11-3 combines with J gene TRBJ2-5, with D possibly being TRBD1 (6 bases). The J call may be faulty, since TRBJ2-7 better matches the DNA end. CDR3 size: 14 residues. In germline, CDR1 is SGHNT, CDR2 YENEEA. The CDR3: CASSPRDTPYEQYF. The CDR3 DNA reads TGTGCCAGCAGCCCCCGGGACACCCCCTACGAGCAGTACTTC.

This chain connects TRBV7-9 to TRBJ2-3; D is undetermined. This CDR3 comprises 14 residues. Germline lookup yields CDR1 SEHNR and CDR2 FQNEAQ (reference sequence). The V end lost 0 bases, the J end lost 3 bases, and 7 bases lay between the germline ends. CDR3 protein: CASSLAITTDTQYF. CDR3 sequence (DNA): TGTGCCAGCAGCTTAGCGATCACAACAGATACGCAGTATTTT. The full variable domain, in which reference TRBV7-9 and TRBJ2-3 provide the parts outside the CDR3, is DTGVSQNPRHKITKRGQNVTFRCDPISEHNRLYWYRQTLGQGPEFLTYFQNEAQLEKSRLLSDRFSAERPKGSFSTLEIQRTEQGDSAMYLCASSLAITTDTQYFGPGTRLTVL.

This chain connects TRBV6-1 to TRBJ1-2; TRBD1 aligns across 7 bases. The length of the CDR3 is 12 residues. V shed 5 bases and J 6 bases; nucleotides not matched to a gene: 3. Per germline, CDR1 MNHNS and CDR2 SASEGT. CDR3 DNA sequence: TGTGCCAGCAGTTGGGACAGAGATGGCTACACCTTC. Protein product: CASSWDRDGYTF.

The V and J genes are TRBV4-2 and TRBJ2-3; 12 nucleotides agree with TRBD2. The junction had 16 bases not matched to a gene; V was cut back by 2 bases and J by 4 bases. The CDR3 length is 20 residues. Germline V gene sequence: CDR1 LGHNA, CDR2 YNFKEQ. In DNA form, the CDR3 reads TGTGCCAGCAGCCAACTGACTAGCGGGGGCGCAAATAGAATTTCAGATACGCAGTATTTT. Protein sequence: CASSQLTSGGANRISDTQYF.

The DNA for the CDR3 is TGTGCCACCGGACAGGGCGTTTCCGGGGAGCTGTTTTTT. It translates to CATGQGVSGELFF. The chain has TRBV15 and TRBJ2-2; 8 bases agree with TRBD1. The CDR3 spans 13 residues. CDR1 and CDR2 (germline): LNHNV, YYDKDF (reference sequence). J was trimmed by 6 bases and V by 8 bases; bases with no gene match: 5. The full variable domain, rest sourced from reference TRBV15 and TRBJ2-2, is DAMVIQNPRYQVTQFGKPVTLSCSQTLNHNVMYWYQQKSSQAPKLLFHYYDKDFNNEADTPDNFQSRRPNTSFCFLDIRSPGLGDTAMYLCATGQGVSGELFFGEGSRLTVL.

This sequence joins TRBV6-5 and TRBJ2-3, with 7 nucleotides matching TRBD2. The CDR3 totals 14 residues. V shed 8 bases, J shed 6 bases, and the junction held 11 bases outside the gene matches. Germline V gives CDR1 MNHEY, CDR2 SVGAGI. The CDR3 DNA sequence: TGTGCCAGCTATGGAGCGGGACTCCCGGATACGCAGTATTTT. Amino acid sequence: CASYGAGLPDTQYF.